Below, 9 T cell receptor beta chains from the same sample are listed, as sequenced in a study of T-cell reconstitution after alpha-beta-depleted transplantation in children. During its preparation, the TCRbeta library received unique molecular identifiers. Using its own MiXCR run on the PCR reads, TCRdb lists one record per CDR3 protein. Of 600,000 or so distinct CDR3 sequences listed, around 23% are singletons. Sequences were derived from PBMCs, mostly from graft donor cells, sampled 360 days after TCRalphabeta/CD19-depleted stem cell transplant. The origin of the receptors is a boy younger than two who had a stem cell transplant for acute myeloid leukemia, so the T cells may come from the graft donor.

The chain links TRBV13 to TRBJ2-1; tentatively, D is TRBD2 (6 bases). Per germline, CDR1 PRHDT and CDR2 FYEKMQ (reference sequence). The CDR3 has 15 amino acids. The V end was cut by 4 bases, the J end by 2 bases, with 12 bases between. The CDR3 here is CASSSGWGAYNEQFF. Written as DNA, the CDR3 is TGTGCCAGCAGCTCCGGGTGGGGGGCCTACAATGAGCAGTTCTTC. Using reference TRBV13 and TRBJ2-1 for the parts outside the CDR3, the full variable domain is AAGVIQSPRHLIKEKRETATLKCYPIPRHDTVYWYQQGPGQDPQFLISFYEKMQSDKGSIPDRFSAQQFSDYHSELNMSSLELGDSALYFCASSSGWGAYNEQFFGPGTRLTVL.

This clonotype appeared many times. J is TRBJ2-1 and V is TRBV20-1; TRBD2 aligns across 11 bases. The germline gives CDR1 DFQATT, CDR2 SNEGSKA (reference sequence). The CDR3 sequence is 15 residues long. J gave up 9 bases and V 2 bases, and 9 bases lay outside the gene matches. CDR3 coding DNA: TGCAGTGCTAGAAAAGGTAGCGGGGGGGCGACTGAGCAGTTCTTC. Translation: CSARKGSGGATEQFF.

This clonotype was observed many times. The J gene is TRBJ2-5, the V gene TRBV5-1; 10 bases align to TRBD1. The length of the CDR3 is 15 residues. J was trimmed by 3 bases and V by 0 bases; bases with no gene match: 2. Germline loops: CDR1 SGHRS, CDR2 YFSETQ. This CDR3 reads CASSLAGTGEETQYF. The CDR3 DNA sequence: TGCGCCAGCAGCTTGGCCGGGACAGGGGAAGAGACCCAGTACTTC.

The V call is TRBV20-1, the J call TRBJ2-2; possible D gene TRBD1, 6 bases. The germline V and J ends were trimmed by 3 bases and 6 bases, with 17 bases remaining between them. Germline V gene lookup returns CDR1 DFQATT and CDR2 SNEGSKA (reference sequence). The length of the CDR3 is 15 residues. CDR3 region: CSARPPPGVPGELFF. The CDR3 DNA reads TGCAGTGCTAGGCCCCCGCCAGGGGTTCCCGGGGAGCTGTTTTTT.

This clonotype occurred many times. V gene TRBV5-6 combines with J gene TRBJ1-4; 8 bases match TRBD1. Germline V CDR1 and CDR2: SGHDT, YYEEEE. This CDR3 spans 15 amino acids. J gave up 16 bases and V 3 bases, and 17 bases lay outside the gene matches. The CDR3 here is CASSSTPTGDDAPFF. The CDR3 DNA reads TGTGCCAGCAGCTCTACTCCGACAGGGGACGACGCCCCGTTTTTT.

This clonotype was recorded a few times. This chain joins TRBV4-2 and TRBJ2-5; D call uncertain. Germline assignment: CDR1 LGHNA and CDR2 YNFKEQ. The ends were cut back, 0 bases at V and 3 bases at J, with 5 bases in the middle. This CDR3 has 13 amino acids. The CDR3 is CASSQEREETQYF. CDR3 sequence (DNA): TGTGCCAGCAGCCAAGAACGTGAAGAGACCCAGTACTTC.

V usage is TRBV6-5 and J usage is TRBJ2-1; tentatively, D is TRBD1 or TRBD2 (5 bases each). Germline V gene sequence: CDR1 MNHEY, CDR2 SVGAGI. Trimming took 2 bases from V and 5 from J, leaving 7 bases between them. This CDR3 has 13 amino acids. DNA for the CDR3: TGTGCCAGCAGTTACATGGGGGACAATGAGCAGTTCTTC. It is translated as CASSYMGDNEQFF.

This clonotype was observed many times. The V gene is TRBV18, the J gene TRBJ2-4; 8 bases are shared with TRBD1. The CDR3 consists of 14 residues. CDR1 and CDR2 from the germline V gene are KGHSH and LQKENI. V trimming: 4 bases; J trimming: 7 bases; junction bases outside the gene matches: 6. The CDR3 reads CASSQGQGTNIQYF. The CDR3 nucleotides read TGTGCCAGCTCACAAGGACAGGGTACGAACATTCAGTACTTC.

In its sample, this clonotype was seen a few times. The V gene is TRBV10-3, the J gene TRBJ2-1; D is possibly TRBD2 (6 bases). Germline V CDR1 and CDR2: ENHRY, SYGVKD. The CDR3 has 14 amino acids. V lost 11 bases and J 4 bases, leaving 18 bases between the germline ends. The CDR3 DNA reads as TGTGCCGGTCGTCCGGGACTGGAGTACAATGAGCAGTTCTTC. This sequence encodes CAGRPGLEYNEQFF.